This T cell receptor (beta chain) was retrieved from a study of cytomegalovirus exposure and HLA in healthy donors. Background on the study: Previous work identified 117 million unique TCR beta sequences from 150 million to 200 million T cells.

V trimming: 2 bases; J trimming: 8 bases; junction bases outside the gene matches: 10. The CDR3 has 16 amino acids. Germline V gene lookup returns CDR1 MNHNS and CDR2 SASEGT. With 60 Vbeta and 13 Jbeta primers, the PCR was carried out. The table came from immunoSEQ multiplex PCR; TCRdb's copy has only in-frame clones and leaves some out. The sample lists 160,000 or so clones, roughly 84% occurring once. Sample: PBMCs. The chain uses TRBV6-1 and TRBJ1-4; TRBD1 matches at 8 bases. The TCR sequence derives from a man younger than 40 in good health and CMV-seronegative. The CDR3 is CASSERMDRAGEKLFF. CDR3 nucleotide sequence: TGTGCCAGCAGTGAAAGGATGGACAGGGCGGGGGAAAAACTGTTTTTT.